This T cell receptor beta chain derives from a study of cytomegalovirus exposure and HLA in healthy donors (dated by TCRdb to the late 2010s). For the wider study: According to a later analysis, the roughly 130 validation repertoires were produced on the same platform as the 666 repertoires of the first cohort. In addition to the first cohort of hundreds of subjects, a separate validation cohort of 130 or so different subjects was used. The study aimed to test whether cataloging public T cell receptors could reveal signatures of past pathogen exposure. To predict cytomegalovirus infection status, the study brought together high-throughput TCR immunosequencing, statistical association of individual TCRs with disease status, and machine learning. What the study reported, not specific to this receptor: According to the authors, the approach could potentially be generalized to other disease states and immunological phenotypes. Most TCR sequences were seen in very few donors, while some public TCRs were found in many individuals. The classifier was reported to diagnose cytomegalovirus status with high specificity and sensitivity in both the original cohort and the validation cohort. A later analysis found that TCRs clustered in the first cohort also tended to co-occur in the roughly 120 validation repertoires, with 94% of cluster scores above 0. All 120 repertoires were used to score co-occurrence in the validation cohort in a later analysis, because that analysis had no HLA typing for the cohort. A few of the identified cytomegalovirus-associated TCR beta chains were confirmed in vitro to be specific for cytomegalovirus antigens. The study gave a list of about 170 TCR beta chains associated with cytomegalovirus.

Comments on this clone: Its antigen is still unknown. Per-nucleotide qualities are absent, and no much larger clonotype sits a single base away.

Donors formed part of the validation cohort, which comprised 120 subjects and was distinct from the first cohort of 550 to 850 subjects. Library preparation was by the immunoSEQ multiplex PCR assay. The authors' pipeline ran thus. A statistical classification framework was developed to diagnose cytomegalovirus status using the catalog of TCR beta chain sequences. What TCRdb holds here is the immuneACCESS table cut down to in-frame rearrangements. Part of the clones is not present; checked against another copy, under half of the missing clones reflect an unresolved V gene, and the others are unexplained. V and J calls plus clone size are reproduced from that table; the DNA served to infer D and trimming. The sample records 150,000 or so clones, about 82% of which are singletons. The ten most abundant clones make up around 2.4% of the sample. Per the germline V gene, KGHSH is the CDR1 and LQKENI is the CDR2. The germline V and J ends show losses of 2 bases and 6 bases respectively, and no gene match explains 10 bases of the junction. Including cysteine and phenylalanine, the CDR3 has 17 amino acids. The entry retains the CDR3 DNA only, 51 bases that are in frame from base 1.

The chain is made from TRBV18 and TRBJ1-5, with 10 middle bases fitting TRBD1. The sequenced sample was PBMCs. The source is a young man in good health and CMV-seropositive. The CDR3 protein sequence reads: CASSPTRGQGIGQPQHF. The nucleotide sequence is TGTGCCAGCTCACCAACCCGGGGACAGGGGATCGGTCAGCCCCAGCATTTT.